This TCR beta chain emerged from a study of blood T cell repertoires in COVID-19. Study information: The United States, Italy and Spain supplied acute and convalescent COVID-19 samples. From T cells, B-cell-depleted T cells, or PBMCs came the material, which was cDNA or gDNA.

Unmatched junction bases numbered 6, after V lost 0 bases and J lost 16 bases. Germline V gives CDR1 GTSNPN, CDR2 SVGIG (reference sequence). The CDR3 runs 12 residues. Authors' processing steps: Nucleated cell number was recorded as an estimate derived from reference gene primer amplification. This table comes from immunoSEQ multiplex PCR, and its TCRdb copy is limited to in-frame clones, with some not included. V and J calls plus clone size are reproduced from that table; the DNA served to infer D and trimming. The table records approximately 110,000 clones, 55% to 75% of them present only once. The TCR was taken from a human donor with acute or convalescent COVID-19. The donor label of this sample is uncertain. Sequencing was carried out using peripheral blood. J is TRBJ1-6 and V is TRBV30; TRBD1 agrees at 7 bases. Here the CDR3 reads CAWSVLRGPLHF. CDR3 in DNA: TGTGCCTGGAGTGTACTGAGGGGGCCACTCCACTTT.